This T cell receptor (beta chain) is drawn from a study of beta chain features in type 1 diabetes. Study-wide results and caveats: TCRB CDR3s from Type 1 diabetes patients were moderately but significantly shorter in all four CD4+ subsets. Researchers caution that PCR might favor shorter templates, equally among patients and controls.

A word on this clone: Its antigen is still unknown.

The entirety of the isolated RNA underwent reverse transcription, so expressed TCRB transcripts were sequenced. Assay: immunoSEQ multiplex PCR; the TCRdb copy retains only in-frame clones and omits some. The table records roughly 330,000 clones, roughly 13% of them present only once. The source of this sequence is a young woman with type 1 diabetes. Sequenced sample: naive CD4+ T cells from blood.

CDR3: CASSYKNMRAGAYNEQFF. DNA of the CDR3: TGTGCCAGCAGCTATAAGAACATGCGGGCCGGAGCCTACAATGAGCAGTTCTTC. The chain joins TRBV7-2 to TRBJ2-1, with a possible D match to TRBD2 (5 bases). The CDR3 has 18 amino acids. With 4 bases removed from V and 2 bases from J, the gap between germline ends came to 21 bases. The V gene's germline CDR1 is SGHTA and CDR2 FQGNSA.